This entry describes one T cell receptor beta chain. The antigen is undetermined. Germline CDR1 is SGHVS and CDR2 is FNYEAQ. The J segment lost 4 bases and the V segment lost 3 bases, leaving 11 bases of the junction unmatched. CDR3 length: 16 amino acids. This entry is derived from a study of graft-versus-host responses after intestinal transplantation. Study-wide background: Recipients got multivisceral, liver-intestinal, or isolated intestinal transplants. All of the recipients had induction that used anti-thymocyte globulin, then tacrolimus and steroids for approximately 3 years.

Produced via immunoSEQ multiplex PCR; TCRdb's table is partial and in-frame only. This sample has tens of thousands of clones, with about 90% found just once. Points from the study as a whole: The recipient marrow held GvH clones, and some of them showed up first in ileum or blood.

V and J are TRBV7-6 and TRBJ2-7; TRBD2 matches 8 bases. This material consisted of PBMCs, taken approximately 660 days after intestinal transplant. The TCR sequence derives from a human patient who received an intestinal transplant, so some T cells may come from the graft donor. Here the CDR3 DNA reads TGTGCCAGCAGCTTGGGAGGGGGACTAGAAATTTACGAGCAGTACTTC. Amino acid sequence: CASSLGGGLEIYEQYF.